What follows describes a single T cell receptor (beta chain). The data stem from a study of technical replicates of blood from a handful of donors. In germline, CDR1 is SGHRS, CDR2 YFSETQ. The length of the CDR3 is 15 residues. With 0 bases removed from V and 9 bases from J, the gap between germline ends came to 18 bases. Data came from immunoSEQ multiplex PCR; TCRdb stores just in-frame clones and leaves some out. The table has around 97,000 clones, less than 95% seen once; the top ten hold around 0.31%. The source is a human donor in good health. The sequenced material came from T cells isolated from PBMCs. This sequence joins TRBV5-1 and TRBJ2-5; TRBD2 might be the D (5 bases). The CDR3 loop reads CASSLEAGPGAAQYF. The CDR3 DNA is TGCGCCAGCAGCTTGGAGGCGGGCCCTGGCGCGGCCCAGTACTTC.